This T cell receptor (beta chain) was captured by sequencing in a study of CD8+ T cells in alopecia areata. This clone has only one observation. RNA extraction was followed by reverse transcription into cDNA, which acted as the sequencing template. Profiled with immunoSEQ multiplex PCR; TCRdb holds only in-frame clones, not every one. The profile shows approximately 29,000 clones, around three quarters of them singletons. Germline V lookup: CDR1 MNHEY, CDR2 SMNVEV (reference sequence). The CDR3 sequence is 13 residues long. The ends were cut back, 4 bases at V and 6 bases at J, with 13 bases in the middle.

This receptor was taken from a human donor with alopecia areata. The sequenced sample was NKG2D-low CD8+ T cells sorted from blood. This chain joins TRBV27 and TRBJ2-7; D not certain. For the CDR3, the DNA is TGTGCCAGCAGTTCCAGCAATCTCGGCGAGCAGTACTTC. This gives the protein CASSSSNLGEQYF.